This is a list of T cell receptor beta chains from one sample in a study of CD8 T cells in Susac syndrome. TCRdb processed the immunoSEQ multiplex PCR reads anew with MiXCR; each CDR3 protein has one entry. The data contain hundreds of thousands of distinct CDR3 sequences, approximately 85% of them singletons. The specimen sequenced was CD8+ T cells from PBMCs. These receptors came from a human donor with multiple sclerosis. CDR3s include the opening cysteine and the closing phenylalanine or tryptophan. The order of the fields is D gene, J gene, clone size, V gene, CDR3 protein, CDR3 DNA. A D gene is named only where the DNA matches it firmly. Some rows mark clone size as missing; the rest say once, few, many or name a class of expanded clone.

d_call: NA
j_call: TRBJ2-2
clone_size: NA
v_call: TRBV6-4
cdr3_aa: CASSDQGEGGDTGELFF
cdr3_nt: TGTGCCAGCAGTGATCAGGGAGAGGGTGGTGACACCGGGGAGCTGTTTTTT

d_call: NA
j_call: TRBJ1-1
clone_size: NA
v_call: TRBV14
cdr3_aa: CASSQLQGMNTEAFF
cdr3_nt: TGTGCCAGCAGCCAGTTGCAGGGCATGAACACTGAAGCTTTCTTT

d_call: NA
j_call: TRBJ2-7
clone_size: NA
v_call: TRBV11-2
cdr3_aa: CASSPPGGLSYEQYF
cdr3_nt: TGTGCCAGCAGCCCACCGGGGGGCCTCTCCTACGAGCAGTACTTC

d_call: NA
j_call: TRBJ2-5
clone_size: NA
v_call: TRBV7-9
cdr3_aa: CASSQPELGVEEETQYF
cdr3_nt: TGTGCCAGCAGCCAGCCGGAACTAGGGGTGGAAGAAGAGACCCAGTACTTC

d_call: NA
j_call: TRBJ2-2
clone_size: NA
v_call: TRBV5-1
cdr3_aa: CASSDTQDALDTGELFF
cdr3_nt: TGCGCCAGCAGCGACACACAGGATGCGCTAGACACCGGGGAGCTGTTTTTT

d_call: NA
j_call: TRBJ2-5
clone_size: once
v_call: TRBV7-2
cdr3_aa: CASSLELRADQYQETQYF
cdr3_nt: TGTGCCAGCAGCTTAGAGTTGCGGGCGGACCAGTACCAAGAGACCCAGTACTTC

d_call: TRBD2
j_call: TRBJ2-1
clone_size: NA
v_call: TRBV2
cdr3_aa: CASSTSLAGVGNEQFF
cdr3_nt: TGTGCCAGCAGTACCTCCCTAGCGGGAGTAGGGAATGAGCAGTTCTTC

d_call: NA
j_call: TRBJ2-7
clone_size: NA
v_call: TRBV30
cdr3_aa: CAYRTGPYEQYF
cdr3_nt: TGTGCCTACCGGACGGGTCCCTACGAGCAGTACTTC

d_call: TRBD2
j_call: TRBJ2-1
clone_size: once
v_call: TRBV2
cdr3_aa: CASTLGGRVSYNEQFF
cdr3_nt: TGTGCCAGCACCTTGGGGGGGAGGGTCTCCTACAATGAGCAGTTCTTC

d_call: TRBD2
j_call: TRBJ2-3
clone_size: NA
v_call: TRBV5-1
cdr3_aa: CASSPLGLAGEGPQDTQYF
cdr3_nt: TGCGCCAGCAGCCCATTGGGACTAGCGGGAGAAGGACCACAGGATACGCAGTATTTT

d_call: NA
j_call: TRBJ2-1
clone_size: NA
v_call: TRBV25-1
cdr3_aa: CASSEFFRGTYNEQFF
cdr3_nt: TGTGCCAGCAGTGAATTCTTCCGAGGGACCTACAATGAGCAGTTCTTC

d_call: NA
j_call: TRBJ2-3
clone_size: NA
v_call: TRBV29-1
cdr3_aa: CSVGTGADRYF
cdr3_nt: NA

d_call: NA
j_call: TRBJ2-7
clone_size: once
v_call: TRBV7-9
cdr3_aa: CASSSGANLAYEQYF
cdr3_nt: TGTGCCAGCAGCTCGGGCGCTAACTTGGCCTACGAGCAGTACTTC

d_call: NA
j_call: TRBJ2-1
clone_size: NA
v_call: TRBV4-1
cdr3_aa: CASSQAAGNEQFF
cdr3_nt: TGCGCCAGCAGCCAAGCTGCGGGAAATGAGCAGTTCTTC

d_call: TRBD1
j_call: TRBJ2-5
clone_size: NA
v_call: TRBV5-1
cdr3_aa: CASSLVGQEQETQYF
cdr3_nt: TGCGCCAGCAGCTTGGTCGGACAGGAACAAGAGACCCAGTACTTC

d_call: TRBD2
j_call: TRBJ2-1
clone_size: NA
v_call: TRBV27
cdr3_aa: CASSQTSPPYNEQFF
cdr3_nt: TGTGCCAGCAGCCAGACTAGCCCCCCCTACAATGAGCAGTTCTTC

d_call: TRBD1
j_call: TRBJ2-1
clone_size: NA
v_call: TRBV20-1
cdr3_aa: CSAREPGQGYNEQFF
cdr3_nt: TGCAGTGCTAGAGAACCGGGACAGGGTTACAATGAGCAGTTCTTC

d_call: NA
j_call: TRBJ1-1
clone_size: NA
v_call: TRBV5-1
cdr3_aa: CASSSPLNTEVFF
cdr3_nt: TGCGCCAGCAGCTCGCCTCTGAACACTGAAGTTTTCTTT

d_call: NA
j_call: TRBJ1-1
clone_size: NA
v_call: TRBV4-1
cdr3_aa: CASSQDADSTEAFF
cdr3_nt: TGCGCCAGCAGCCAAGATGCAGACAGCACTGAAGCTTTCTTT